The 30 T cell receptor beta chains presented below share a single source sample, sequenced in a study of shared clonotypes between healthy human individuals. Terminally differentiated effector memory CD45RA+ cells were excluded from the naive CD8 cells, which were CD45RO-negative and positively selected for CCR7. TCRdb keeps only in-frame clones here, not all; method: immunoSEQ multiplex PCR. The profile covers 600,000 or so clones, with about 98% appearing a single time and approximately 0.3% taken by the ten largest. The sequencing input was naive CD8+ T cells sorted from blood. The receptors here all came from a young man in good health.

The chain couples TRBV7-2 to TRBJ1-5, with TRBD1 as a possible D gene (6 bases). V lost 3 bases to trimming and J lost 5 bases, with 20 bases between them. The germline gives CDR1 SGHTA, CDR2 FQGNSA. There are 17 residues in the CDR3. The CDR3 here is CASSLGEVQGSDQPQHF. CDR3 DNA: TGTGCCAGCAGCTTGGGGGAGGTGCAGGGGAGTGATCAGCCCCAGCATTTT.

This chain connects TRBV28 to TRBJ2-1, with TRBD1 matching over 7 bases. V trimming: 3 bases; J trimming: 6 bases; junction bases outside the gene matches: 5. The V gene's germline CDR1 is MDHEN and CDR2 SYDVKM. The CDR3 is made up of 14 amino acids. CDR3: CASSLGQRANEQFF. The CDR3 nucleotides read TGTGCCAGCAGTTTGGGACAGCGAGCCAATGAGCAGTTCTTC.

With respect to this clone: This specimen includes other DNA sequences encoding the same CDR3. This chain connects TRBV27 to TRBJ2-5, with unresolved D. Trimming removed 5 bases at V and 1 base at J, with 5 bases between. Germline V gives CDR1 MNHEY, CDR2 SMNVEV (reference sequence). This CDR3 spans 12 amino acids. This chain's CDR3 is CASSPGQETQYF. The CDR3 coding sequence is TGTGCCAGCAGTCCAGGCCAAGAGACCCAGTACTTC.

CDR3 loop: CATSLGQTYEQYF. CDR3 nucleotides: TGTGCCACCAGTCTAGGGCAGACCTACGAGCAGTACTTC. This sequence joins TRBV15 and TRBJ2-7; D gene ambiguous. The CDR3 runs 13 residues. CDR1 is LNHNV, CDR2 YYDKDF, per germline (reference sequence). Trimming left V 6 bases short and J 2 bases short, with 11 bases between.

The chain is built from TRBV4-3 and TRBJ2-5, with TRBD1 identical over 9 bases. The CDR3 consists of 16 residues. In germline, CDR1 is LGHNA, CDR2 YSLEER. The V gene end was trimmed by 0 bases and the J gene end by 4 bases; junction bases not matched to a gene: 6. The CDR3 here is CASSQDFGQGSETQYF. CDR3 coding DNA: TGCGCCAGCAGCCAAGATTTTGGACAGGGGTCAGAGACCCAGTACTTC.

This chain joins TRBV5-1 and TRBJ2-7; D gene unclear. Germline CDR1 SGHRS, CDR2 YFSETQ. V was shortened by 0 bases and J by 6 bases, with 7 bases between the two germline ends. The CDR3 contains 12 residues. The CDR3 reads CASSLAASEQYF. The CDR3 nucleotides read TGCGCCAGCAGCTTGGCCGCCTCCGAGCAGTACTTC.

V and J are TRBV6-1 and TRBJ1-1, with 9 bases aligning to TRBD1. Germline V gene sequence: CDR1 MNHNS, CDR2 SASEGT. The CDR3 totals 18 residues. After removal of 3 bases from V and 0 bases from J, the junction contained 11 bases not matched to a gene. The CDR3 region is CASSDGPGTGLMNTEAFF. For the CDR3, the DNA is TGTGCCAGCAGTGATGGCCCCGGGACAGGGCTAATGAACACTGAAGCTTTCTTT.

A single count supports this clone. The chain is built from TRBV29-1 and TRBJ2-7, with TRBD2 matching over 10 bases. The CDR3 length is 13 residues. The germline gives CDR1 SQVTM, CDR2 ANQGSEA. The V gene end was trimmed by 5 bases and the J gene end by 6 bases; junction bases not matched to a gene: 7. The CDR3 DNA sequence: TGCAGCGTTCTCCTAGCGGGAGTTCTCGAGCAGTACTTC. This encodes CSVLLAGVLEQYF.

This clone was observed once. This chain connects TRBV4-1 to TRBJ2-7; 9 nucleotides align to TRBD2. The germline V gene encodes CDR1 MGHRA and CDR2 YSYEKL. This CDR3 is built from 15 residues. Trimming at V came to 0 bases and at J to 4 bases, leaving 4 bases not matched to a gene. The CDR3 loop reads CASSQDPAGGYEQYF. CDR3 nucleotide sequence: TGCGCCAGCAGCCAAGATCCAGCGGGAGGTTACGAGCAGTACTTC.

The V gene is TRBV7-2, the J gene TRBJ1-3; D remains unclear. Germline CDR1 reads SGHTA; CDR2 reads FQGNSA. Trimming shortened V by 5 bases and J by 0 bases, and 11 bases separated the two germline ends. This CDR3 comprises 15 residues. The CDR3 nucleotides are TGTGCCAGCAGCCCTTGGGTCGCCTCTGGAAACACCATATATTTT. The encoded protein is CASSPWVASGNTIYF. Drawing the rest from reference TRBV7-2 and TRBJ1-3, the complete variable domain is GAGVSQSPSNKVTEKGKDVELRCDPISGHTALYWYRQSLGQGLEFLIYFQGNSAPDKSGLPSDRFSAERTGGSVSTLTIQRTQQEDSAVYLCASSPWVASGNTIYFGEGSWLTVV.

The rearrangement links TRBV7-9 to TRBJ2-1; D may correspond to TRBD1 or TRBD2 (5 bases each). Per germline, CDR1 SEHNR and CDR2 FQNEAQ (reference sequence). There are 15 residues in the CDR3. With 5 bases removed from V and 1 base from J, the gap between germline ends came to 12 bases. The CDR3 DNA reads as TGTGCCAGCAGCCCCCCGAGGGGTTCCTACAATGAGCAGTTCTTC. This encodes CASSPPRGSYNEQFF.

V gene TRBV6-1 combines with J gene TRBJ2-2; D possibly corresponds to TRBD2 (6 bases). V lost 5 bases, J lost 5 bases, and 15 bases lay in between. This CDR3 has 15 residues. The V gene's germline CDR1 is MNHNS and CDR2 SASEGT. The DNA for the CDR3 is TGTGCCAGCAGTTTAGAGGCAGGAGGGACCGGGGAGCTGTTTTTT. Its protein is CASSLEAGGTGELFF.

On this clone itself: Other DNA sequences of this sample code for an identical CDR3. The V and J genes are TRBV29-1 and TRBJ2-2; D gene ambiguous. CDR1 is SQVTM, CDR2 ANQGSEA, per germline. CDR3 length: 12 residues. V was pared by 6 bases and J by 0 bases, with 5 bases between. The DNA for the CDR3 is TGCAGCGTCACAGCGAACACCGGGGAGCTGTTTTTT. Translating gives CSVTANTGELFF.

The V and J genes are TRBV27 and TRBJ1-2; D is undetermined. This CDR3 has 11 residues. CDR1 and CDR2 from the germline V gene are MNHEY and SMNVEV (reference sequence). CDR3 in amino acids: CAAAGRGGYTF. Written as DNA, the CDR3 is TGTGCTGCAGCGGGTCGTGGCGGCTACACCTTC.

This chain uses TRBV6-1 with TRBJ1-2, with D perhaps TRBD1 (5 bases). V lost 1 base and J lost 1, with 13 bases in between. CDR1 is MNHNS and CDR2 is SASEGT in the germline V gene. This CDR3 contains 16 residues. CDR3 loop: CASSEVAGMDNYGYTF. Written as DNA, the CDR3 is TGTGCCAGCAGTGAAGTAGCAGGGATGGATAACTATGGCTACACCTTC.

The chain couples TRBV5-5 to TRBJ1-5; no definite D call. The V end lost 3 bases, the J end lost 7 bases, and 17 bases lay between the germline ends. CDR3 size: 15 residues. Germline V gives CDR1 SGHKS, CDR2 YYEKEE (reference sequence). CDR3 nucleotides: TGTGCCAGCAGCTATAGACCCACGGGGAGCCAGCCCCAGCATTTT. Translating gives CASSYRPTGSQPQHF.

The rearrangement links TRBV5-1 to TRBJ2-7; D is uncertain. Germline CDR1 SGHRS, CDR2 YFSETQ. CDR3 size: 13 residues. The V end was cut by 2 bases, the J end by 2 bases, with 8 bases between. CDR3 DNA: TGCGCCAGCAGCTTTGGTCCGACCTACGAGCAGTACTTC. Its translation: CASSFGPTYEQYF. Based on the CDR3 plus reference TRBV5-1 and TRBJ2-7, the full variable domain is KAGVTQTPRYLIKTRGQQVTLSCSPISGHRSVSWYQQTPGQGLQFLFEYFSETQRNKGNFPGRFSGRQFSNSRSEMNVSTLELGDSALYLCASSFGPTYEQYFGPGTRLTVT.

The J gene is TRBJ2-5, the V gene TRBV2; the D gene is possibly TRBD2 (5 bases). CDR1 and CDR2 from the germline V gene are SNHLY and FYNNEI. The CDR3 has 11 amino acids. Trimming removed 4 bases at V and 5 bases at J, with 5 bases between. The CDR3, as DNA: TGTGCCAGCAGTGGAGGGGAGACCCAGTACTTC. It translates to CASSGGETQYF.

The rearrangement uses TRBV5-1 and TRBJ1-2; tentative D call: TRBD1 (5 bases). Germline values: CDR1 SGHRS, CDR2 YFSETQ. Trimming stripped 3 bases from V and 6 bases from J, with 21 bases between. The CDR3 extends over 16 amino acids. CDR3 loop: CASSSPGGQELNGYTF. CDR3 nucleotide sequence: TGCGCCAGCAGCTCGCCGGGTGGACAAGAGTTGAATGGCTACACCTTC.

V and J are TRBV6-6 and TRBJ2-7; no clear D gene. V was cut by 2 bases and J by 2 bases, with 10 bases left in between. The V gene's germline CDR1 is MNHNY and CDR2 SVGAGI (reference sequence). CDR3 size: 14 residues. CDR3 sequence reads: CASSYKGITYEQYF. As DNA, the CDR3 is TGTGCCAGCAGTTACAAAGGGATTACCTACGAGCAGTACTTC.

This sequence joins TRBV10-1 and TRBJ1-2, with D maybe TRBD1 (5 bases). The CDR3 is 16 residues long. V was pared by 6 bases and J by 7 bases, with 24 bases between. Germline CDR1 is WNHNN and CDR2 is SYGVQD (reference sequence). In DNA form, the CDR3 reads TGCGCCAGCAGCGACCCTACTGAGGGGCCTGTGGGTGGCTACACCTTC. Translating it yields CASSDPTEGPVGGYTF.

In the case of this clone: Other DNA sequences of this sample code for an identical CDR3. The V and J genes are TRBV27 and TRBJ2-7; possible D gene TRBD2, 6 bases. Trimming took off 3 bases at V and 6 bases at J, with 9 bases between the two ends. Germline loops: CDR1 MNHEY, CDR2 SMNVEV (reference sequence). This CDR3 has 12 amino acids. CDR3 amino acids: CASSLAGREQYF. DNA of the CDR3: TGTGCCAGCAGTTTGGCGGGGCGCGAGCAGTACTTC.

CDR3 protein: CASSTGGEKLFF. The CDR3 coding sequence is TGTGCCAGCAGTACCGGGGGTGAAAAACTGTTTTTT. The J gene is TRBJ1-4, the V gene TRBV28; perhaps TRBD1 as D (5 bases). This CDR3 has 12 residues. Germline-derived CDR1 and CDR2 are MDHEN and SYDVKM. Trimming removed 5 bases from V and 7 bases from J, with 8 bases in between.

Note on this clone: The sample contains more than one DNA sequence encoding this CDR3. The chain joins TRBV7-9 to TRBJ1-5, with D maybe TRBD1 (5 bases). This CDR3 is 14 amino acids long. Germline V lookup: CDR1 SEHNR, CDR2 FQNEAQ (reference sequence). V dropped 4 bases and J dropped 1 base, with 8 bases sitting between them. CDR3 nucleotides: TGTGCCAGCAGCTCAGGGCCAAGCAATCAGCCCCAGCATTTT. Protein product: CASSSGPSNQPQHF.

The chain couples TRBV29-1 to TRBJ2-1, with 8 bases aligning to TRBD2. The J segment lost 7 bases and the V segment lost 1 base, leaving 15 bases of the junction unmatched. Looked up from germline, CDR1 is SQVTM and CDR2 is ANQGSEA. The CDR3 consists of 17 residues. This chain's CDR3 is CSVEVGSGREVWNEQFF. The CDR3 DNA sequence: TGCAGCGTTGAAGTTGGGTCCGGGCGGGAGGTCTGGAATGAGCAGTTCTTC.

The chain recombines TRBV10-1 with TRBJ1-5, with 8 nucleotides matching TRBD1. Germline loops: CDR1 WNHNN, CDR2 SYGVQD (reference sequence). There are 15 residues in the CDR3. Losses at the gene ends were 10 bases for V and 1 base for J; bases not matched to a gene: 9. CDR3 DNA sequence: TGCGCCACCTGGACAGGGACCGCGAGCAATCAGCCCCAGCATTTT. This encodes CATWTGTASNQPQHF.

The chain carries TRBV11-2 and TRBJ1-2; no firm D call. CDR1 is SGHAT and CDR2 is FQNNGV in the germline V gene. The CDR3 is made up of 12 amino acids. The V gene lost 1 base and the J gene lost 7 bases, with 7 bases spanning the gap. The CDR3 bases are TGTGCCAGCAGCTTAGTCAAAGGTGGCTACACCTTC. Translated: CASSLVKGGYTF.

This chain connects TRBV11-3 to TRBJ2-1, with 12 positions matching TRBD1. Germline lookup yields CDR1 SGHNT and CDR2 YENEEA. V was pared by 4 bases and J by 2 bases, with 6 bases of the junction left unmatched. The CDR3 sequence is 17 residues long. The DNA for the CDR3 is TGTGCCAGCAGCTCCATGGGACAGGGGGCGACCTACAATGAGCAGTTCTTC. As protein: CASSSMGQGATYNEQFF.

The V call is TRBV19, the J call TRBJ2-3, with 7 positions matching TRBD1. This CDR3 is built from 14 residues. Germline V gene lookup returns CDR1 LNHDA and CDR2 SQIVND (reference sequence). The V segment lost 6 bases and the J segment 0 bases; nucleotides outside the gene matches: 3. CDR3 sequence (DNA): TGTGCCAGTAGGAGGGACAGTAGCACAGATACGCAGTATTTT. Translated: CASRRDSSTDTQYF.

The chain carries TRBV11-2 and TRBJ2-7; TRBD2 agrees at 13 bases. The V gene end was trimmed by 5 bases and the J gene end by 5 bases; junction bases not matched to a gene: 12. Germline CDR1 SGHAT, CDR2 FQNNGV. This CDR3 is built from 17 residues. The CDR3 coding sequence is TGTGCCAGCAGCCAATACGCCAGGACTAGCGGGAGAAACGAGCAGTACTTC. This translates into CASSQYARTSGRNEQYF.